This TCR beta chain was profiled in a study of T cell repertoires in cytomegalovirus infection. Unmatched junction bases numbered 6, after V lost 5 bases and J lost 5 bases. Germline lookup yields CDR1 SGHNT and CDR2 YENEEA. The CDR3 loop spans 15 amino acids. Details on this clonotype: Antigen: not known.

TCRdb reprocessed the reads with MiXCR, giving one entry per CDR3 protein. The sample yields roughly 860,000 distinct CDR3 sequences, about 33% seen once. The sequence was collected from a human donor in good health (CMV status not recorded). Some clones in this sample may be carry-over from other donors' samples. The rearrangement joins TRBV11-3 to TRBJ2-1; the match to TRBD1 covers 10 bases. The sample consisted of cultured CD8+ T cells from PBMCs, taken from culture after CMV antigen stimulation. The CDR3 is CASSRQGAPNNEQFF. The CDR3 DNA is TGTGCCAGCAGCCGACAGGGGGCCCCCAACAATGAGCAGTTCTTC.